Presented here are 18 T cell receptor beta chains from one specimen sequenced in a study of cytomegalovirus exposure and HLA in healthy donors. The study ran its PCR with 60 Vbeta and 13 Jbeta primers. Some clones are missing from TCRdb's copy, which holds only in-frame ones; the method was immunoSEQ multiplex PCR. The sample includes approximately 170,000 clones, 70% to 80% of them seen just once. Sequenced: PBMCs. Receptor source: a woman aged 45-65 years in good health and CMV-seronegative.

The rearrangement joins TRBV4-1 to TRBJ2-1, with 8 positions matching TRBD2. The CDR3 consists of 15 residues. CDR1 is MGHRA, CDR2 YSYEKL, per germline. After removal of 4 bases from V and 6 bases from J, the junction contained 8 bases not matched to a gene. The CDR3 sequence is CASSLLDAGGNEQFF. In DNA, the CDR3 is TGCGCCAGCAGCCTCCTGGACGCGGGGGGCAATGAGCAGTTCTTC.

The chain recombines TRBV6-4 with TRBJ1-2, with a tentative D call TRBD1 (6 bases). Germline CDR1 and CDR2: MRHNA and SNTAGT. The CDR3 has 17 amino acids. With 3 bases removed from V and 3 bases from J, the gap between germline ends came to 20 bases. For the CDR3, the DNA is TGTGCCAGCAGTGATCCGAGGTCAGGGGAGCCCTACTATGGCTACACCTTC. Translated, it gives CASSDPRSGEPYYGYTF.

This clone was seen a handful of times. The V call is TRBV28, the J call TRBJ2-7; a possible D gene is TRBD1 (6 bases). Germline V gives CDR1 MDHEN, CDR2 SYDVKM. The CDR3 totals 16 residues. The V gene lost 7 bases and the J gene lost 0 bases, with 19 bases spanning the gap. The CDR3 DNA reads as TGTGCCAGCACCGAAGAACTTACAGGGAACTCCTACGAGCAGTACTTC. Amino acids: CASTEELTGNSYEQYF. Using reference TRBV28 and TRBJ2-7 for the parts outside the CDR3, the full variable domain is DVKVTQSSRYLVKRTGEKVFLECVQDMDHENMFWYRQDPGLGLRLIYFSYDVKMKEKGDIPEGYSVSREKKERFSLILESASTNQTSMYLCASTEELTGNSYEQYFGPGTRLTVT.

The chain employs TRBV19 and TRBJ1-1, with D unclear. The CDR3 consists of 14 residues. Germline assignment: CDR1 LNHDA and CDR2 SQIVND (reference sequence). Deletions cut 1 base from V and 7 bases from J, with 13 bases between. This CDR3 is CASSIVPGGLEAFF. As DNA, the CDR3 is TGTGCCAGTAGTATAGTGCCAGGAGGACTTGAAGCTTTCTTT.

The chain recombines TRBV27 with TRBJ2-5, with D hard to call. Per germline, CDR1 MNHEY and CDR2 SMNVEV (reference sequence). Trimming stripped 2 bases from V and 1 base from J, with 8 bases between. The CDR3 is 14 residues long. The CDR3 protein is CASSLGPLQETQYF. The CDR3 region has the DNA TGTGCCAGCAGTTTAGGCCCCCTCCAAGAGACCCAGTACTTC.

Concerning this clone itself: At one of its ends the junction is not consistent with the germline gene, which may arise from a read error. CDR3 coding DNA: TGTTCCAGCAGCGATCTCCTCGGGAAATCACCCCTCCACTTT. Protein: CSSSDLLGKSPLHF. V usage is TRBV7-9 and J usage is TRBJ1-6; D is uncertain. The germline V gene has CDR1 SEHNR and CDR2 FQNEAQ (reference sequence). The CDR3 is 14 residues long.

The chain uses TRBV6-1 and TRBJ1-4; D is uncertain. Germline CDR1 is MNHNS and CDR2 is SASEGT. V gave up 0 bases and J gave up 5 bases, with 16 bases separating them. The CDR3 extends over 17 amino acids. The CDR3 region has the DNA TGTGCCAGCAGTGAAGCACCCCCCGGGTTGAGGAATGAAAAACTGTTTTTT. It translates to CASSEAPPGLRNEKLFF.

This chain joins TRBV29-1 and TRBJ1-1; D gene unclear. This CDR3 spans 12 amino acids. The V end was cut by 4 bases, the J end by 4 bases, with 10 bases between. Germline assignment: CDR1 SQVTM and CDR2 ANQGSEA. The CDR3 loop reads CSVAVGPTEAFF. The CDR3 DNA reads TGCAGCGTTGCGGTCGGTCCCACTGAAGCTTTCTTT.

Concerning this clone: The identical CDR3 is also encoded by other nucleotide sequences in the sample. This chain joins TRBV11-2 and TRBJ1-2; D is unresolved. Per germline, CDR1 SGHAT and CDR2 FQNNGV. The CDR3 sequence is 12 residues long. Trimming removed 1 base at V and 3 bases at J, with 3 bases between. This chain's CDR3 is CASSLADYGYTF. CDR3 sequence (DNA): TGTGCCAGCAGCTTAGCAGACTATGGCTACACCTTC.

The rearrangement uses TRBV2 and TRBJ2-1; 11 bases line up with TRBD1. V was clipped by 1 base and J by 7 bases; unmatched bases: 3. Germline V lookup: CDR1 SNHLY, CDR2 FYNNEI. CDR3 length: 15 amino acids. The CDR3 reads CASSEEGTGGNEQFF. In DNA form, the CDR3 reads TGTGCCAGCAGTGAAGAGGGGACAGGGGGAAATGAGCAGTTCTTC.

This rearrangement joins TRBV5-6 to TRBJ1-5, with 7 bases aligning to TRBD1. The V gene end was trimmed by 3 bases and the J gene end by 6 bases; junction bases not matched to a gene: 6. Germline CDR1 is SGHDT and CDR2 is YYEEEE. The length of the CDR3 is 14 residues. The CDR3 sequence: CASSSDRDRQPQHF. For the CDR3, the DNA is TGTGCCAGCAGCTCTGACAGGGATCGTCAGCCCCAGCATTTT.

The J gene is TRBJ2-1, the V gene TRBV9; 15 nucleotides agree with TRBD2. The CDR3 is made up of 18 amino acids. The V gene's germline CDR1 is SGDLS and CDR2 YYNGEE. V was clipped by 3 bases and J by 9 bases; unmatched bases: 13. CDR3: CASSALPGLAGGQVEQFF. CDR3 bases: TGTGCCAGCAGCGCCCTCCCGGGACTAGCGGGAGGACAGGTTGAGCAGTTCTTC.

The V and J genes are TRBV29-1 and TRBJ1-4; D is uncertain. V was trimmed by 1 base and J by 13 bases, leaving 13 bases between them. The CDR3 totals 12 residues. The germline V gene encodes CDR1 SQVTM and CDR2 ANQGSEA. In nucleotides, the CDR3 is TGCAGCGTTGAAGCCACGGGGAAGGGACTGTTTTTT. Protein sequence: CSVEATGKGLFF. The entire variable domain, with the rest obtained from reference TRBV29-1 and TRBJ1-4, is as follows: SAVISQKPSRDICQRGTSLTIQCQVDSQVTMMFWYRQQPGQSLTLIATANQGSEATYESGFVIDKFPISRPNLTFSTLTVSNMSPEDSSIYLCSVEATGKGLFFGSGTQLSVL.

The V and J genes are TRBV18 and TRBJ1-6; 8 nucleotides align to TRBD1. Germline lookup yields CDR1 KGHSH and CDR2 LQKENI. The CDR3 totals 15 residues. With 1 base clipped from V and 9 bases from J, the junction kept 5 bases outside the gene matches. The DNA of the CDR3 is TGTGCCAGCTCACCACGGTCAGGGGGCGGTTCACCCCTCCACTTT. Amino acids: CASSPRSGGGSPLHF.

The rearrangement links TRBV18 to TRBJ2-1, with TRBD2 matching 7 bases. Losses at the gene ends were 0 bases for V and 9 bases for J; bases not matched to a gene: 5. The CDR3 has 14 amino acids. CDR1 and CDR2 (germline): KGHSH, LQKENI. This chain's CDR3 is CASSPPSGTGEQFF. For the CDR3, the DNA is TGTGCCAGCTCACCACCGAGCGGGACCGGTGAGCAGTTCTTC. The complete variable domain, with remaining parts taken from reference TRBV18 and TRBJ2-1, reads NAGVMQNPRHLVRRRGQEARLRCSPMKGHSHVYWYRQLPEEGLKFMVYLQKENIIDESGMPKERFSAEFPKEGPSILRIQQVVRGDSAAYFCASSPPSGTGEQFFGPGTRLTVL.

The chain joins TRBV6-4 to TRBJ2-1; 7 nucleotides line up with TRBD2. This CDR3 is 14 amino acids long. CDR1 is MRHNA, CDR2 SNTAGT, per germline. V was pared by 6 bases and J by 4 bases, with 6 bases of the junction left unmatched. The chain's CDR3 is CASSRTSEYNEQFF. For the CDR3, the DNA is TGTGCCAGCAGCCGAACTAGCGAGTACAATGAGCAGTTCTTC.

On this clone itself: Other DNA sequences in the same sample also yield this CDR3. The V gene is TRBV27, the J gene TRBJ1-1; tentatively, D is TRBD1 (6 bases). Germline CDR1 and CDR2: MNHEY and SMNVEV (reference sequence). This CDR3 is built from 11 residues. V was cut by 5 bases and J by 5 bases, with 6 bases left in between. The CDR3 here is CASSRGTEAFF. The CDR3, as DNA: TGTGCCAGCAGTAGGGGGACTGAAGCTTTCTTT.

The chain carries TRBV7-2 and TRBJ2-2; the D is unclear. This CDR3 spans 14 amino acids. Between the trimmed V and J ends, which lost 1 base and 3 bases, there was a span of 6 bases. Germline assignment: CDR1 SGHTA and CDR2 FQGNSA. This CDR3 reads CASSLVPDTGELFF. Here the CDR3 DNA reads TGTGCCAGCAGCTTAGTTCCAGACACCGGGGAGCTGTTTTTT.